The sequence of this T cell receptor (beta chain) was determined in a study of blood T cell repertoires in COVID-19. The data were produced by immunoSEQ multiplex PCR, yet TCRdb's version contains in-frame clones alone and is incomplete. This table has under 250,000 clones, roughly nine tenths appearing once. Participants' own reports of clinical history determined their cohort assignment. The CDR3 consists of 11 residues. CDR1 is SEHNR and CDR2 is FQNEAQ in the germline V gene (reference sequence). Trimming removed 5 bases from V and 10 bases from J, with 9 bases in between. The chain is built from TRBV7-9 and TRBJ2-1; D gene unclear. Sequencing used PBMCs or T cells enriched from blood (not recorded which). This receptor was taken from a young woman with acute COVID-19. The CDR3 DNA reads TGTGCCAGCAGCACAAACAGAGAGCAGTTCTTC. Amino acids: CASSTNREQFF.